A selection of T cell receptor beta chains follows, all from one sample in a study of cytomegalovirus exposure and HLA in healthy donors. Profiled with immunoSEQ multiplex PCR; TCRdb holds only in-frame clones, not every one. Of about 160,000 clones listed, approximately 70% were seen once; the top ten hold around 7%. The specimen sequenced was PBMCs. These receptors were taken from a man aged 40-49 years in good health and CMV-seropositive. The CDR3 runs from the conserved cysteine through the conserved F or W. A D gene is named only where the DNA matches it firmly. Clone size, where shown, is once, few, many, or a class for clones that have expanded.

J gene: TRBJ2-1
V gene: TRBV9
clone size: NA
D gene: NA
CDR3 protein: CASSVAAGANNEQFF
CDR3 DNA: TGTGCCAGCAGCGTAGCGGCGGGGGCGAACAATGAGCAGTTCTTC

J gene: TRBJ1-2
V gene: TRBV6-5
clone size: few
D gene: NA
CDR3 protein: CASSPIGRGGGYTF
CDR3 DNA: TGTGCCAGCAGCCCCATCGGACGGGGAGGAGGCTACACCTTC

J gene: TRBJ2-1
V gene: TRBV5-6
clone size: NA
D gene: TRBD1
CDR3 protein: CASSYPGQGYNEQFF
CDR3 DNA: TGTGCCAGCAGCTACCCGGGACAGGGATACAATGAGCAGTTCTTC

J gene: TRBJ2-7
V gene: TRBV6-5
clone size: few
D gene: NA
CDR3 protein: CASSVGQSYEQYF
CDR3 DNA: TGTGCCAGCAGTGTCGGACAGTCCTACGAGCAGTACTTC

J gene: TRBJ1-5
V gene: TRBV19
clone size: once
D gene: NA
CDR3 protein: CASSATVNQGQPQHF
CDR3 DNA: TGTGCCAGTAGTGCGACGGTGAATCAGGGTCAGCCCCAGCATTTT

J gene: TRBJ1-2
V gene: TRBV18
clone size: NA
D gene: TRBD1
CDR3 protein: CASSPGQGDGYTF
CDR3 DNA: TGTGCCAGCTCGCCGGGACAGGGAGATGGCTACACCTTC

J gene: TRBJ1-1
V gene: TRBV5-1
clone size: few
D gene: TRBD1
CDR3 protein: CASGQGMNTEAFF
CDR3 DNA: TGCGCCAGCGGACAGGGCATGAACACTGAAGCTTTCTTT

J gene: TRBJ1-2
V gene: TRBV29-1
clone size: NA
D gene: TRBD1
CDR3 protein: CSVEGQGVGGYTF
CDR3 DNA: TGCAGCGTTGAGGGGCAGGGGGTAGGTGGCTACACCTTC

J gene: TRBJ1-6
V gene: TRBV9
clone size: NA
D gene: NA
CDR3 protein: CASSTPRGAEYNSPLHF
CDR3 DNA: TGTGCCAGCAGCACCCCGCGTGGGGCAGAATATAATTCACCCCTCCACTTT

J gene: TRBJ1-1
V gene: TRBV6-1
clone size: NA
D gene: NA
CDR3 protein: CASSVGQGISTEAFF
CDR3 DNA: TGTGCCAGCAGTGTAGGCCAGGGGATAAGCACTGAAGCTTTCTTT

J gene: TRBJ1-2
V gene: TRBV7-9
clone size: NA
D gene: NA
CDR3 protein: CASSSGGYTF
CDR3 DNA: TGTGCCAGCAGCTCGGGTGGCTACACCTTC

J gene: TRBJ1-6
V gene: TRBV6-6
clone size: few
D gene: TRBD1
CDR3 protein: CASSRQGGGLDSPLHF
CDR3 DNA: TGTGCCAGCAGTCGACAGGGCGGGGGGTTAGATTCACCCCTCCACTTT

J gene: TRBJ2-2
V gene: TRBV9
clone size: NA
D gene: NA
CDR3 protein: CASSYSVGGPNTGELFF
CDR3 DNA: TGTGCCAGCAGCTACAGCGTGGGGGGACCCAACACCGGGGAGCTGTTTTTT

J gene: TRBJ2-7
V gene: TRBV27
clone size: NA
D gene: NA
CDR3 protein: CASSLSPGNYEQYF
CDR3 DNA: TGTGCCAGCAGTTTGAGCCCAGGGAACTACGAGCAGTACTTC